The T cell receptor (beta chain) described here comes from a study of T cell clonotyping in hematopoietic cell transplantation. Findings and caveats of the study: Cells were unsorted, so CD4 and CD8 contributions were not separated. Recipient TCR diversity dropped after transplant; expanded clonotypes rose from day 30 to 180. Broader posttransplant TCR repertoire diversity was predicted by graft donor and pretransplant recipient Inverse Simpson Index values.

This table comes from immunoSEQ multiplex PCR, and its TCRdb copy is limited to in-frame clones, with some not included. The table records roughly 16,000 clones, 70% to 90% of them present only once. A word on this clone: What it binds is not known.

This CDR3 spans 13 amino acids. The germline gives CDR1 MNHEY, CDR2 SVGAGI. Between the trimmed V and J ends, which lost 5 bases and 8 bases, there was a span of 13 bases. The rearrangement links TRBV6-5 to TRBJ2-1, with a possible D match to TRBD2 (7 bases). The sequence derives from a woman aged 40 to 50 in good health. Some clones in this sample may be carry-over from other donors' samples. Specimen: peripheral blood mononuclear cells. In DNA, the CDR3 is TGTGCCAGCAGTCCCGGGGGGCGCGATGAGCAGTTCTTC. Its translation is CASSPGGRDEQFF.